The clone carrying this TCR beta chain appeared a single time. Its antigen remains unidentified. cDNA serving as the sequencing template came from extracted, reverse transcribed RNA. Clones were sequenced by immunoSEQ multiplex PCR, and TCRdb holds only the in-frame ones, with some missing. The sample contains some 220,000 clones, around 57% of which appear only once. The sample belongs to a study of CD8+ T cells in alopecia areata. Study findings and constraints: Against the mouse data, patients shared TCRs less clearly, possibly for HLA reasons. Among the 100 top clones, expanded CD8+ clones, like scalp clonality, were significantly decreased by tofacitinib.

Sample treatment: oral pan-JAK inhibitor, 5-10 mg twice daily. The sequenced sample was CD4+ T cells sorted from blood, obtained at week 4, from a patient treated with tofacitinib. The source is a human donor with alopecia areata.

The DNA of the CDR3 is TGCGCCAGCTCGCCTGACAGGGGGCTAGGGAACACTGAAGCTTTCTTT. It codes for CASSPDRGLGNTEAFF. V usage is TRBV4-3 and J usage is TRBJ1-1, with TRBD1 matching over 10 bases. The CDR3 is made up of 16 amino acids. The ends lost 8 bases at V and 1 base at J; junction bases unmatched: 10. Germline V gene lookup returns CDR1 LGHNA and CDR2 YSLEER.